What follows are 12 T cell receptor beta chains derived from one specimen sequenced in a study of graft-versus-host responses after intestinal transplantation. These receptors are not linked to any known antigen. Sequencing was performed with immunoSEQ multiplex PCR; in TCRdb, only in-frame clones are kept and a portion is missing. The sample carries roughly 89,000 clones, 92% recorded once. The sequencing here drew on unstimulated CD4+ T cells sorted from spleen or lymph node cells, taken before intestinal transplant. The receptor set was obtained from a human donor who received an intestinal transplant.

The chain recombines TRBV6-1 with TRBJ2-1; D is perhaps TRBD2 (5 bases). This CDR3 has 15 amino acids. Germline V gene lookup returns CDR1 MNHNS and CDR2 SASEGT. V shed 5 bases and J shed 4 bases, with 15 bases lying between them. The CDR3 here is CASSFGPGKYNEQFF. CDR3 nucleotides: TGTGCCAGCAGTTTTGGACCCGGGAAGTACAATGAGCAGTTCTTC.

This clone was seen a single time. This CDR3 is CASSYKRGTASYEQYF. CDR3 in DNA: TGTGCCAGCAGCTATAAGCGGGGGACAGCTTCCTACGAGCAGTACTTC. J is TRBJ2-7 and V is TRBV7-9; the D gene is possibly TRBD2 (8 bases). Deletions cut 4 bases from V and 1 base from J, with 17 bases between. This CDR3 has 16 residues. Germline CDR1 SEHNR, CDR2 FQNEAQ (reference sequence).

The V call is TRBV11-2, the J call TRBJ2-7; D not certain. Germline values: CDR1 SGHAT, CDR2 FQNNGV. This CDR3 comprises 14 residues. Trimming stripped 5 bases from V and 0 bases from J, with 11 bases between. The CDR3 region has the DNA TGTGCCAGCAGCAACGAGAATCTCTCCTACGAGCAGTACTTC. Amino acids: CASSNENLSYEQYF.

The V call is TRBV4-3, the J call TRBJ2-5; possibly TRBD1 for D (5 bases). The J call could be wrong; TRBJ2-7 is a better fit for the DNA end. Germline V gene sequence: CDR1 LGHNA, CDR2 YSLEER. This CDR3 comprises 13 residues. CDR3 sequence reads: CASSPAGSYEQYF. CDR3 DNA sequence: TGCGCCAGCAGCCCAGCAGGGTCCTACGAGCAGTACTTC.

The chain couples TRBV4-2 to TRBJ2-4; 10 bases fit TRBD2. The CDR3 extends over 20 amino acids. Looked up from germline, CDR1 is LGHNA and CDR2 is YNFKEQ. With V trimmed by 2 bases and J by 1 base, 14 bases remained unmatched. This CDR3 reads CASSQIHLAGEGRAKNIQYF. In DNA, the CDR3 is TGTGCCAGCAGCCAAATCCACCTAGCGGGAGAGGGGAGGGCCAAAAACATTCAGTACTTC.

The V call is TRBV12-5, the J call TRBJ2-5, with 8 bases that match TRBD1. The better agreement between TRBJ2-7 and the DNA end casts doubt on the J call. The CDR3 totals 14 residues. Germline CDR1 and CDR2: LGHNT and FRNRAP. The CDR3 loop is CASGPGQGSYEQYF. CDR3 DNA: TGTGCTAGTGGTCCAGGACAGGGCTCCTACGAGCAGTACTTC.

The chain carries TRBV10-2 and TRBJ2-7, with 9 bases identical to TRBD2. The CDR3 extends over 14 amino acids. The V segment lost 6 bases and the J segment 6 bases; nucleotides outside the gene matches: 9. From germline, CDR1 is WSHSY and CDR2 SAAADI. The CDR3 is CASRDSGREGEQYF. The DNA for the CDR3 is TGCGCCAGCAGGGATAGCGGGAGAGAGGGCGAGCAGTACTTC.

This clone showed up just once. V is TRBV5-1 and J is TRBJ2-2, with D maybe TRBD1 (5 bases). V lost 0 bases and J 0 bases, leaving 6 bases between the germline ends. This CDR3 is 15 amino acids long. Germline-derived CDR1 and CDR2 are SGHRS and YFSETQ. The CDR3 DNA sequence: TGCGCCAGCAGCTTGGCACAGGCGAACACCGGGGAGCTGTTTTTT. It codes for CASSLAQANTGELFF.

This rearrangement joins TRBV5-1 to TRBJ2-3; TRBD2 matches at 10 bases. This CDR3 is 21 amino acids long. Germline trimming cut 4 bases from V and 1 base from J; bases unmatched to any gene: 21. Germline loops: CDR1 SGHRS, CDR2 YFSETQ. The CDR3 sequence is CASSRRGGEASGRLGTDTQYF. The CDR3 bases are TGCGCCAGCAGCCGGAGGGGGGGAGAGGCTAGCGGGAGACTCGGCACAGATACGCAGTATTTT.

The rearrangement uses TRBV2 and TRBJ2-3, with 7 bases lining up with TRBD1. The CDR3 is 17 amino acids. CDR1 SNHLY and CDR2 FYNNEI come from the germline V gene. Germline trimming cut 5 bases from V and 0 bases from J; bases unmatched to any gene: 11. CDR3 region: CASSQIGGPPSTDTQYF. Here the CDR3 DNA reads TGTGCCAGCAGTCAAATAGGGGGCCCCCCTAGCACAGATACGCAGTATTTT.

CDR3 DNA: TGTGCCAGCAGCACTAGCGGGAGTGGTGGAGAGACCCAGTACTTC. It specifies CASSTSGSGGETQYF. The rearrangement uses TRBV28 and TRBJ2-5; 11 bases fit TRBD2. Germline V gene data show CDR1 as MDHEN and CDR2 as SYDVKM. Trimming cost V 6 bases and J 4 bases; bases outside gene matches: 7. The CDR3 has 15 residues.

The V and J genes are TRBV5-1 and TRBJ2-7, with a possible D match to TRBD1 (6 bases). Per the germline V gene, CDR1 is SGHRS and CDR2 is YFSETQ. Deletions cut 0 bases from V and 1 base from J, with 8 bases between. The CDR3 totals 14 residues. The CDR3 coding sequence is TGCGCCAGCAGCTTGGAGGGGACATCCTACGAGCAGTACTTC. It specifies CASSLEGTSYEQYF.